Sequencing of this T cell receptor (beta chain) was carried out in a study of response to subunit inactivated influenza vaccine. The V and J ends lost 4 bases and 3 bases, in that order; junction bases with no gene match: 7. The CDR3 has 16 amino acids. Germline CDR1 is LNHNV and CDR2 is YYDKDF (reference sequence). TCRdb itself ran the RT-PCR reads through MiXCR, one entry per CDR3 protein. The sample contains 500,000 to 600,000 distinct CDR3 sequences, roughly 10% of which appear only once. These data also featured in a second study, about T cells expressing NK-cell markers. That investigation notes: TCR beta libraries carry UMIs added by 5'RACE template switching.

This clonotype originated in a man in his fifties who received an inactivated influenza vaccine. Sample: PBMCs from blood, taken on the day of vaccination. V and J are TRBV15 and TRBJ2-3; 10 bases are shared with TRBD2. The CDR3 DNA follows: TGTGCCACCAGCATTACCGGGACTAGCGTGACAGATACGCAGTATTTT. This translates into CATSITGTSVTDTQYF. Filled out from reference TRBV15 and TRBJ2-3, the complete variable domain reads DAMVIQNPRYQVTQFGKPVTLSCSQTLNHNVMYWYQQKSSQAPKLLFHYYDKDFNNEADTPDNFQSRRPNTSFCFLDIRSPGLGDTAMYLCATSITGTSVTDTQYFGPGTRLTVL.